This TCR beta chain originates from a study of preoperative IRX-2 immunotherapy in early breast cancer. The sample's treatment: preoperative locoregional IRX-2 cytokine immunotherapy. This table comes from immunoSEQ multiplex PCR, and its TCRdb copy is limited to in-frame clones, with some not included. This table holds 35,000 to 50,000 clones, just under 95% found once. The CDR3 has 14 amino acids. V lost 6 bases, J lost 0 bases, and 10 bases lay in between. The V gene's germline CDR1 is SEHNR and CDR2 FQNEAQ (reference sequence). This clonotype was sampled from a human donor with breast cancer. J is TRBJ2-3 and V is TRBV7-9; D is perhaps TRBD1 or TRBD2 (5 bases each). The sample was tumor tissue, taken after IRX-2 immunotherapy. CDR3 in amino acids: CASRRDGSTDTQYF. The CDR3 region has the DNA TGTGCCAGCAGGAGGGACGGAAGCACAGATACGCAGTATTTT. Combining the CDR3 with reference TRBV7-9 and TRBJ2-3 gives the whole variable domain DTGVSQNPRHKITKRGQNVTFRCDPISEHNRLYWYRQTLGQGPEFLTYFQNEAQLEKSRLLSDRFSAERPKGSFSTLEIQRTEQGDSAMYLCASRRDGSTDTQYFGPGTRLTVL.